This T cell receptor delta chain was documented in a study of gamma-delta T cells after stem cell transplantation. TCRdb redid the clone calls on the RT-PCR reads with CATT. The table shows 2,800 or so delta-chain clones, with about 3.4% occurring only once. This clone was picked up a small number of times. V lost 1 base to trimming and J lost 0 bases, with 23 bases between them. Germline values: CDR1 GEAIGNYY, CDR2 EKD. CDR3 length: 19 amino acids. The J gene is TRDJ1, the V gene TRDV2; tentatively, D is TRDD3 (6 bases). The clonotype was recovered from a human donor. It is not recorded whose cells these are; they may come from a transplant donor. Material: gamma-delta T cells. The CDR3 reads CACDTVRRVGGSYTDKLIF. In DNA, the CDR3 is TGTGCCTGTGACACGGTTCGTCGGGTGGGGGGGTCGTACACCGATAAACTCATCTTT.